This TCR beta chain was obtained from a study of blood T cells in healthy people across ages. Study-wide background: About one barcoded beta molecule per two T cells was the capture yield of template switching.

General study findings and limits: The long-lived group displayed more naive CD4+ cells, plus higher diversity, than the aged donors did.

Primers used in a second PCR of roughly 6 to 11 cycles were a sample-barcoded 5' primer and a J-beta primer mix. A template-switch adaptor with 12 random nucleotides tagged each cDNA molecule. TCRdb reanalysed the 5' RACE reads using MiXCR and keeps one entry per CDR3 protein. The table lists about 1.6 million distinct CDR3 sequences, about 31% of them singletons. Concerning this clonotype: Its target is not known.

This CDR3 has 18 residues. V dropped 4 bases and J dropped 2; count of bases not matched to a gene: 13. Germline assignment: CDR1 MNHEY and CDR2 SMNVEV (reference sequence). The origin of this receptor is a woman aged 25 to 45 in good health. The J gene is TRBJ2-2, the V gene TRBV27; 7 bases fit TRBD1. The specimen sequenced was blood. The CDR3 sequence: CASSYSGTANLNTGELFF. The CDR3 region has the DNA TGTGCCAGCAGTTACTCCGGGACAGCTAACCTCAACACCGGGGAGCTGTTTTTT.